This T cell receptor beta chain was identified in a study of cytomegalovirus exposure and HLA in healthy donors. Researchers ran the PCR with 60 Vbeta and 13 Jbeta primers. Repertoires were generated with immunoSEQ multiplex PCR, while TCRdb's copy carries only in-frame clones and drops some. The sample holds approximately 82,000 clones, roughly 72% seen once. The table lists this clone with a few counts. Its antigen is as yet unknown. Other DNA sequences from this sample encode an identical CDR3 as well. Broader study findings: Owing to their indistinguishability, certain V segments, notably TRBV6-2 and TRBV6-3, were excluded. Specificity of a few CMV-associated chains for CMV antigens was verified in vitro.

This CDR3 contains 16 residues. From germline, CDR1 is SGHRS and CDR2 YFSETQ. V gave up 0 bases and J gave up 3 bases; unmatched junction bases: 2. The chain links TRBV5-1 to TRBJ2-3; 12 bases are shared with TRBD2. The sequenced sample was PBMCs. The receptor was derived from a woman in her fifties or sixties in good health and CMV-seropositive. Here the CDR3 DNA reads TGCGCCAGCAGCTTGGGACTAGCGGGAGTAACAGATACGCAGTATTTT. Amino acids: CASSLGLAGVTDTQYF.